This record looks at one T cell receptor (beta chain) sequence and its context. The record originates from a study of blood T cell repertoires in COVID-19. Study as a whole: Spain, Italy and the United States supplied samples that represented acute and convalescent COVID-19. T cells, B-cell-depleted T cells, or PBMCs provided the cDNA or gDNA that served as material.

Per the authors' pipeline: The authors estimated nucleated cell counts from reference gene primer amplification. Only in-frame clones appear in the TCRdb table, and some are missing; sequencing was by immunoSEQ multiplex PCR. V and J calls and clone size are as listed in that table; D and trimming were resolved from the DNA. The top ten hold about 10% of the sample, which has more than 130,000 clones, about nine tenths seen once. The receptor was isolated from a man aged 50 to 59 with active or convalescent COVID-19. The sample comprised peripheral blood.

In DNA form, the CDR3 reads TGTGCCAGCAGCTTATTCCAGGGGAATGAAAAACTGTTTTTT. It specifies CASSLFQGNEKLFF. The V call is TRBV7-9, the J call TRBJ1-4, with a possible D match to TRBD1 (6 bases). Germline values: CDR1 SEHNR, CDR2 FQNEAQ (reference sequence). The V and J ends lost 2 bases and 5 bases respectively, with 9 bases between them. This CDR3 is 14 amino acids long.